This TCR beta chain was documented in a study of blood T cell repertoires in COVID-19. Study overall: Spain, Italy and the United States supplied samples that represented acute and convalescent COVID-19.

Produced via immunoSEQ multiplex PCR; TCRdb's table is partial and in-frame only. The sample lists 80,000 or so clones; about nine tenths were seen once. Deletions cut 6 bases from V and 1 base from J, with 10 bases between. Germline V gene lookup returns CDR1 SEHNR and CDR2 FQNEAQ (reference sequence). This CDR3 comprises 13 residues. The chain uses TRBV7-9 and TRBJ2-7, with D perhaps matching TRBD1 (6 bases). Sequencing was carried out using peripheral blood. The TCR comes from a woman aged 55-69 years with acute or convalescent COVID-19. CDR3 nucleotide sequence: TGTGCCAGCAGGACCACAGGGTCCTACGAGCAGTACTTC. Amino acid sequence: CASRTTGSYEQYF. The full variable domain, completed using reference TRBV7-9 and TRBJ2-7, is DTGVSQNPRHKITKRGQNVTFRCDPISEHNRLYWYRQTLGQGPEFLTYFQNEAQLEKSRLLSDRFSAERPKGSFSTLEIQRTEQGDSAMYLCASRTTGSYEQYFGPGTRLTVT.